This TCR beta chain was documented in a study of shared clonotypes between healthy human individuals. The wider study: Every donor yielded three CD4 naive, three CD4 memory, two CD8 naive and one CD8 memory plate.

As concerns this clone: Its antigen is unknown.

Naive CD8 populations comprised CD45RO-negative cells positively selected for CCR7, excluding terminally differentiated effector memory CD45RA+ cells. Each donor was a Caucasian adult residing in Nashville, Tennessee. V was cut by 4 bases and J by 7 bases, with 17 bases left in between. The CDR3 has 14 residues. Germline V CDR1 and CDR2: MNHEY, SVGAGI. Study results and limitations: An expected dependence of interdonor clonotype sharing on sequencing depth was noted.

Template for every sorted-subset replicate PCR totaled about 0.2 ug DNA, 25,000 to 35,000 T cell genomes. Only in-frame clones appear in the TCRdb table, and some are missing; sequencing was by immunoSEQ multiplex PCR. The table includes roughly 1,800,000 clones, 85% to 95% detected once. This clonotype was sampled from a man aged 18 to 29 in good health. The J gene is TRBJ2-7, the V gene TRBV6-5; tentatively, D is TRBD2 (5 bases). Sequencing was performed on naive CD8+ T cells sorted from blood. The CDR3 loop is CASSSNAGAWEQYF. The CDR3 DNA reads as TGTGCCAGCAGTTCCAACGCGGGTGCTTGGGAGCAGTACTTC.